The clone carrying this T cell receptor (beta chain) appeared a few times. Its antigen is currently unknown. The same CDR3 is also encoded by other DNA sequences in this sample. The study drew its donors from healthy HIV-negative adults without recent acute infections or vaccinations. Trimming removed 0 bases from V and 0 bases from J, with 9 bases in between. CDR3 length: 15 residues. Germline loops: CDR1 SGHRS, CDR2 YFSETQ. The source of the sample is a study of shared clonotypes between healthy human individuals. Points from the study as a whole: Non-shared clonotypes showed lower generation probabilities than clonotypes common to all four donors. Clonotype sharing across four donors was observed for around 5% of naive CD4 clonotypes.

Each subset's genomic DNA was shared equally among a number of immunoSEQ plates. Clones were read by immunoSEQ multiplex PCR, and TCRdb kept only the in-frame ones, dropping some. The sample holds about 2.4 million clones, over 85% seen once. This TCR came from a man in his late teens or twenties in good health. Some clones in this sample may be carry-over from other donors' samples. The chain uses TRBV5-1 and TRBJ1-1, with D possibly TRBD1 on 5 matching bases. The sample consisted of naive CD4+ T cells from PBMCs. Subset: CD45RA+ positively selected. The CDR3: CASSLDPGMNTEAFF. In DNA form, the CDR3 reads TGCGCCAGCAGCTTGGATCCAGGGATGAACACTGAAGCTTTCTTT.